These 2 T cell receptor beta chains came from one sample sequenced in a study of a mutant IDH1 vaccine in newly diagnosed glioma. No cognate antigen is known for these TCRs. Time point here: week 47, end of study. Mutant IDH1 20-mer peptide, at 300 ug, made up each vaccine dose, with topical imiquimod. Data came from immunoSEQ multiplex PCR; TCRdb stores just in-frame clones and leaves some out. The sample shows tens of thousands of clones, 80% to 90% of them seen only once. This material consisted of PBMCs, taken from a glioma patient whose treatment included an IDH1 peptide vaccine. These receptors all stem from a woman under 40 with glioma.

This clone was recorded a few times. The chain employs TRBV7-9 and TRBJ2-2; 10 bases agree with TRBD1. After removal of 6 bases from V and 5 bases from J, the junction contained 12 bases not matched to a gene. The CDR3 contains 17 residues. The germline gives CDR1 SEHNR, CDR2 FQNEAQ (reference sequence). CDR3 DNA sequence: TGTGCCAGCAGTCCGACTGGCCGGGACAGGGGTACCGGGGAGCTGTTTTTT. Translating it yields CASSPTGRDRGTGELFF.

The chain uses TRBV6-5 and TRBJ1-2, with a possible D match to TRBD1 (6 bases). Germline CDR1 and CDR2: MNHEY and SVGAGI. The V gene lost 6 bases and the J gene lost 2 bases, with 16 bases spanning the gap. The CDR3 loop spans 15 amino acids. The chain's CDR3 is CASRSWGGQNYGYTF. CDR3 DNA sequence: TGTGCCAGCAGATCATGGGGGGGCCAAAACTATGGCTACACCTTC.